Below, 28 T cell receptor beta chains from the same sample are listed, as sequenced in a study of T cell responses to AZD1222 COVID-19 vaccine. Assay used: immunoSEQ multiplex PCR; TCRdb lists only in-frame clones, some missing. Among about 29,000 clones listed, nearly 95% were seen once. The material sequenced was peripheral blood, taken on day 0 of AZD1222 vaccination. These TCRs come from an adult in good health.

V usage is TRBV5-4 and J usage is TRBJ2-3, with 9 bases lining up with TRBD2. The germline gives CDR1 SGHNT, CDR2 YYREEE (reference sequence). Losses at the gene ends were 4 bases for V and 0 bases for J; bases not matched to a gene: 3. This CDR3 contains 15 residues. CDR3 sequence reads: CASSPGLASTDTQYF. The DNA for the CDR3 is TGTGCCAGCAGCCCCGGACTAGCGAGCACAGATACGCAGTATTTT.

The chain has TRBV29-1 and TRBJ2-1, with TRBD2 identical over 9 bases. Unmatched junction bases numbered 17, after V lost 5 bases and J lost 0 bases. In germline, CDR1 is SQVTM, CDR2 ANQGSEA. This CDR3 is built from 19 residues. This chain's CDR3 is CSVKSAGASGTSSYNEQFF. DNA of the CDR3: TGCAGCGTTAAGTCCGCCGGGGCTAGCGGGACCAGCTCCTACAATGAGCAGTTCTTC.

The chain couples TRBV6-5 to TRBJ1-1; a weak D match, TRBD1 (5 bases). V lost 1 base, J lost 5 bases, and 11 bases lay in between. The CDR3 is made up of 14 amino acids. From germline, CDR1 is MNHEY and CDR2 SVGAGI. Written as DNA, the CDR3 is TGTGCCAGCAGTTACTATTCAGGGAGAACTGAAGCTTTCTTT. Its protein product is CASSYYSGRTEAFF.

The chain links TRBV19 to TRBJ2-3; tentative D call: TRBD2 (6 bases). The CDR3 runs to 15 residues. V gave up 5 bases and J gave up 1 base, with 13 bases separating them. The germline gives CDR1 LNHDA, CDR2 SQIVND (reference sequence). This CDR3 is CASSWGERGTDTQYF. In nucleotides, the CDR3 is TGTGCCAGTAGTTGGGGTGAGCGGGGCACAGATACGCAGTATTTT.

The chain uses TRBV11-2 and TRBJ2-5; either TRBD1 or TRBD2 may supply D (5 bases each). Germline V gives CDR1 SGHAT, CDR2 FQNNGV. V was cut by 4 bases and J by 5 bases, with 8 bases left in between. This CDR3 is 12 amino acids long. The CDR3 DNA sequence: TGTGCCAGCAGCTGGGGCGGGGAGACCCAGTACTTC. It is translated as CASSWGGETQYF.

The chain carries TRBV6-5 and TRBJ1-2; no clear D gene. Trimming took 7 bases from V and 12 from J, leaving 18 bases between them. Germline V lookup: CDR1 MNHEY, CDR2 SVGAGI. CDR3 length: 12 residues. Written as DNA, the CDR3 is TGTGCCAGCACCGAACGCGACGGGAGGGACACCTTC. The encoded protein is CASTERDGRDTF.

The genes are TRBV30 and TRBJ1-2, with D unresolved. The CDR3 covers 12 residues. Germline V gives CDR1 GTSNPN, CDR2 SVGIG (reference sequence). Trimming pared 2 bases from V and 8 bases from J, leaving 12 bases between. The CDR3 loop is CAWSSTRPGYTF. CDR3 sequence (DNA): TGTGCCTGGAGTTCTACGCGCCCGGGCTACACCTTC.

The chain combines TRBV6-5 with TRBJ1-5, with unresolved D. Germline V CDR1 and CDR2: MNHEY, SVGAGI. V was pared by 6 bases and J by 3 bases, with 6 bases between. There are 12 residues in the CDR3. The CDR3 sequence is CASRSPNQPQHF. The CDR3 DNA follows: TGTGCCAGCAGGTCTCCCAATCAGCCCCAGCATTTT.

V usage is TRBV18 and J usage is TRBJ2-3; D gene ambiguous. CDR1 is KGHSH and CDR2 is LQKENI in the germline V gene. Trimming took 3 bases from V and 0 from J, leaving 4 bases between them. CDR3 length: 13 amino acids. In DNA form, the CDR3 reads TGTGCCAGCTCACCTCTTAGCACAGATACGCAGTATTTT. This translates into CASSPLSTDTQYF. Full variable domain (outside the CDR3, taken from reference TRBV18 and TRBJ2-3): NAGVMQNPRHLVRRRGQEARLRCSPMKGHSHVYWYRQLPEEGLKFMVYLQKENIIDESGMPKERFSAEFPKEGPSILRIQQVVRGDSAAYFCASSPLSTDTQYFGPGTRLTVL.

This chain joins TRBV6-5 and TRBJ2-7; D is perhaps TRBD1 (6 bases). V was clipped by 4 bases and J by 1 base, with 11 bases between them. Germline CDR1 MNHEY, CDR2 SVGAGI. The CDR3 is 14 amino acids. In DNA, the CDR3 is TGTGCCAGCAGTTCCCCAGGACAGTCCTACGAGCAGTACTTC. This gives the protein CASSSPGQSYEQYF.

In its sample, this clone was seen once. The CDR3 bases are TGTGCCAGCAGTCCAGGGACTTCTTATGGCTACACCTTC. Amino acids: CASSPGTSYGYTF. V gene TRBV12-3 or TRBV12-4 combines with J gene TRBJ1-2; possible D gene TRBD1, 5 bases. CDR3 length equals 13 residues. Trimming removed 5 bases at V and 5 bases at J, with 12 bases between.

The rearrangement uses TRBV27 and TRBJ1-6, with 7 positions matching TRBD1. There are 15 residues in the CDR3. CDR1 is MNHEY and CDR2 is SMNVEV in the germline V gene (reference sequence). The J segment lost 7 bases and the V segment lost 6 bases, leaving 9 bases of the junction unmatched. The CDR3 sequence is CASSLSGGSNSPLHF. The CDR3 nucleotides read TGTGCCAGCAGCCTCTCAGGGGGATCGAATTCACCCCTCCACTTT.

This chain uses TRBV7-9 with TRBJ2-4; 14 bases match TRBD2. With V trimmed by 3 bases and J by 0 bases, 7 bases remained unmatched. The CDR3 totals 19 residues. From germline, CDR1 is SEHNR and CDR2 FQNEAQ (reference sequence). Here the CDR3 DNA reads TGTGCCAGCAGCTTCGCCGGACTAGCGGGGGGCCTAGCCAAAAACATTCAGTACTTC. Translation: CASSFAGLAGGLAKNIQYF.

The V call is TRBV27, the J call TRBJ2-5, with TRBD1 as a possible D gene (6 bases). The V end lost 5 bases, the J end lost 4 bases, and 11 bases lay between the germline ends. CDR1 and CDR2 from the germline V gene are MNHEY and SMNVEV (reference sequence). This CDR3 comprises 13 residues. The DNA for the CDR3 is TGTGCCAGCAGTCGCAGGGGTGGAGAGACCCAGTACTTC. Translation: CASSRRGGETQYF.

The DNA of the CDR3 is TGTGCCAGCAGTTTGCTGGGAGGGGTTGAGACCCAGTACTTC. Protein product: CASSLLGGVETQYF. The chain uses TRBV6-5 and TRBJ2-5; TRBD2 agrees at 7 bases. The CDR3 is made up of 14 amino acids. The germline CDR1 and CDR2 sequences are MNHEY and SVGAGI. Germline trimming cut 4 bases from V and 5 bases from J; bases unmatched to any gene: 7.

The CDR3 region has the DNA TGTGCCAGCAGCTTACGAGCGCGGGAGGGCCTGAATACGCAGTATTTT. This encodes CASSLRAREGLNTQYF. J is TRBJ2-3 and V is TRBV7-9; TRBD2 agrees at 9 bases. This CDR3 has 16 amino acids. V shed 2 bases, J shed 7 bases, and the junction held 10 bases outside the gene matches. Germline lookup yields CDR1 SEHNR and CDR2 FQNEAQ (reference sequence).

The chain is built from TRBV15 and TRBJ2-3, with 14 bases aligning to TRBD2. V lost 3 bases to trimming and J lost 6 bases; unmatched junction nucleotides: 5. Germline V gene data show CDR1 as LNHNV and CDR2 as YYDKDF (reference sequence). This CDR3 has 16 residues. This CDR3 reads CATSRGTSGSLDTQYF. The CDR3 region has the DNA TGTGCCACCAGCAGGGGGACTAGCGGGAGCTTGGATACGCAGTATTTT.

The CDR3 bases are TGTGCCAGCAGCCCTGGGACAGGGGCCCCCTACGAGCAGTACTTC. Residues: CASSPGTGAPYEQYF. The chain combines TRBV4-2 with TRBJ2-7, with 10 bases identical to TRBD1. Germline V CDR1 and CDR2: LGHNA, YNFKEQ. The V segment lost 4 bases and the J segment 2 bases; nucleotides outside the gene matches: 5. The CDR3 extends over 15 amino acids.

J is TRBJ1-2 and V is TRBV10-1; unclear D gene. The CDR3 has 13 amino acids. CDR1 is WNHNN, CDR2 SYGVQD, per germline (reference sequence). Trimming shortened V by 1 base and J by 6 bases, and 9 bases separated the two germline ends. CDR3 DNA: TGCGCCAGCAGTGAGTTTGGATTCGATGGCTACACCTTC. It codes for CASSEFGFDGYTF.

The J gene is TRBJ1-2, the V gene TRBV10-2; possible D gene TRBD1, 5 bases. The CDR3 has 13 amino acids. The ends were cut back, 4 bases at V and 4 bases at J, with 10 bases in the middle. CDR1 is WSHSY and CDR2 is SAAADI in the germline V gene. The CDR3 is CASSAGIGYGYTF. The CDR3, as DNA: TGCGCCAGCAGTGCAGGGATCGGCTATGGCTACACCTTC.

The V and J genes are TRBV2 and TRBJ2-1; 7 nucleotides align to TRBD2. Per the germline V gene, CDR1 is SNHLY and CDR2 is FYNNEI. The V and J ends lost 6 bases and 0 bases, in that order; junction bases with no gene match: 2. The CDR3 contains 14 residues. CDR3 residues: CASRAGASYNEQFF. CDR3 in DNA: TGTGCCAGCAGGGCGGGAGCCTCCTACAATGAGCAGTTCTTC.

This rearrangement joins TRBV18 to TRBJ1-5, with D unresolved. Germline CDR1 KGHSH, CDR2 LQKENI. V lost 3 bases, J lost 4 bases, and 13 bases lay in between. This CDR3 comprises 15 residues. The CDR3 spells CASSPNRQMNQPQHF. CDR3 sequence (DNA): TGTGCCAGCTCACCCAATAGACAAATGAATCAGCCCCAGCATTTT.

The gene calls are TRBV5-5 and TRBJ2-7; D gene unclear. CDR3 size: 12 residues. Trimming shortened V by 1 base and J by 0 bases, and 2 bases separated the two germline ends. The V gene's germline CDR1 is SGHKS and CDR2 YYEKEE (reference sequence). The CDR3 DNA follows: TGTGCCAGCAGCTTGCTCTCCTACGAGCAGTACTTC. Its protein product is CASSLLSYEQYF.

This rearrangement joins TRBV12-3 or TRBV12-4 to TRBJ1-5, with TRBD1 as a possible D gene (5 bases). This CDR3 has 11 amino acids. V lost 6 bases to trimming and J lost 11 bases, with 11 bases between them. The DNA of the CDR3 is TGTGCCAGCAGCTCGGGACCCTCCCAGCATTTT. It translates to CASSSGPSQHF.

This chain uses TRBV4-1 with TRBJ1-1; TRBD1 matches at 10 bases. This CDR3 is built from 13 residues. Looked up from germline, CDR1 is MGHRA and CDR2 is YSYEKL. J was trimmed by 6 bases and V by 4 bases; bases with no gene match: 2. The CDR3 loop reads CASSLGTGAEAFF. CDR3 bases: TGCGCCAGCAGCCTCGGGACAGGGGCTGAAGCTTTCTTT.

Here the CDR3 reads CASSLMTANTEAFF. The CDR3 coding sequence is TGTGCCAGCAGCTTAATGACAGCGAACACTGAAGCTTTCTTT. The chain employs TRBV7-8 and TRBJ1-1; D possibly corresponds to TRBD1 (5 bases). Trimming stripped 2 bases from V and 1 base from J, with 8 bases between. The length of the CDR3 is 14 residues. Germline V CDR1 and CDR2: SGHVS, FQNEAQ. Full variable domain (remainder filled in from reference TRBV7-8 and TRBJ1-1): GAGVSQSPRYKVAKRGQDVALRCDPISGHVSLFWYQQALGQGPEFLTYFQNEAQLDKSGLPSDRFFAERPEGSVSTLKIQRTQQEDSAVYLCASSLMTANTEAFFGQGTRLTVV.

The J gene is TRBJ1-5, the V gene TRBV6-4; tentatively, D is TRBD1 (6 bases). This CDR3 has 15 amino acids. V was clipped by 6 bases and J by 4 bases, with 16 bases between them. Germline values: CDR1 MRHNA, CDR2 SNTAGT. The CDR3: CASSPNGGANQPQHF. The CDR3 nucleotides read TGTGCCAGCAGCCCTAACGGGGGGGCGAATCAGCCCCAGCATTTT.

The genes are TRBV19 and TRBJ2-2; the match to TRBD2 covers 8 bases. The junction had 4 bases not matched to a gene; V was cut back by 3 bases and J by 4 bases. The V gene's germline CDR1 is LNHDA and CDR2 SQIVND (reference sequence). The CDR3 has 15 residues. CDR3 DNA sequence: TGTGCCAGTAGTATCGGGGGACTAGGCACCGGGGAGCTGTTTTTT. It translates to CASSIGGLGTGELFF. The full variable domain, in which reference TRBV19 and TRBJ2-2 provide the parts outside the CDR3, is DGGITQSPKYLFRKEGQNVTLSCEQNLNHDAMYWYRQDPGQGLRLIYYSQIVNDFQKGDIAEGYSVSREKKESFPLTVTSAQKNPTAFYLCASSIGGLGTGELFFGEGSRLTVL.